This TCR beta chain was recorded in a study of PD-1 blockade in classical Hodgkin lymphoma. The wider study: Patients had nivolumab dosed at 3 mg/kg, delivered intravenously every 2 weeks.

There was relapse after autologous stem cell transplantation in every patient, and there was variation in brentuximab vedotin exposure. Generated by immunoSEQ multiplex PCR, the TCRdb table keeps only in-frame clones and is missing some. The sample has under 75,000 clones, around nine tenths seen once. Sequenced material: peripheral blood mononuclear cells (PBMCs), taken before the second cycle of nivolumab. The receptor comes from a human donor with classical Hodgkin lymphoma.

The DNA for the CDR3 is TGTGCCAGTAGTCGCCAAACGGGCAGGGAAGATACGCAGTATTTT. Protein product: CASSRQTGREDTQYF. V is TRBV19 and J is TRBJ2-3, with D perhaps TRBD1 (5 bases). Trimming removed 5 bases at V and 5 bases at J, with 17 bases between. Germline values: CDR1 LNHDA, CDR2 SQIVND (reference sequence). This CDR3 contains 15 residues.